The rows below give T cell receptor beta chains drawn from one sample of a study of blood T cell repertoires in COVID-19. Generated by immunoSEQ multiplex PCR, the TCRdb table keeps only in-frame clones and is missing some. Of approximately 71,000 clones listed, 90% are singletons. Specimen: peripheral blood. Receptors were obtained from a woman under 30 with acute or convalescent COVID-19. Each CDR3 is given with its conserved first and last residue. A D gene is named only where the DNA matches it firmly. Clone size is shown for a subset of rows, as once, few, many or a class of expanded clone.

clone size	J gene	D gene	V gene	CDR3 DNA	CDR3 protein
-	TRBJ2-2	TRBD2	TRBV9	TGTGCCAGCAGCGCCCTCGCCATGACTAGCGGGACCACCGGGGAGCTGTTTTTT	CASSALAMTSGTTGELFF
-	TRBJ2-1	TRBD2	TRBV24-1	TGTGCCACCAGTGATTCATCGCTAGCGGGGAATGAGCAGTTCTTC	CATSDSSLAGNEQFF
-	TRBJ1-5	-	TRBV3-1/TRBV3-2	TGTGCCAGCAGCCGGTCCGTAGGAGCTAATCAGCCCCAGCATTTT	CASSRSVGANQPQHF
-	TRBJ2-5	TRBD1	TRBV5-1	TGCGCCAGCAGCTCCGATGACAGGGGGCGCGGAGAGACCCAGTACTTC	CASSSDDRGRGETQYF
-	TRBJ2-7	TRBD2	TRBV6-1	TGTGCCAGCAGTGAAAACCCCGAGCGGGGCTCTAAGCAGTACTTC	CASSENPERGSKQYF
-	TRBJ1-2	-	TRBV19	TGTGCCAGTCTCTATGGCTACACCTTC	CASLYGYTF
-	TRBJ1-3	TRBD1	TRBV5-5	TGTGCCAGCAGCTCGGGACAGGTCTCTGGAAACACCATATATTTT	CASSSGQVSGNTIYF
-	TRBJ2-7	TRBD2	TRBV10-3	TGTGCCACCTCGACTAGCGGCTCCTACGAGCAGTACTTC	CATSTSGSYEQYF
once	TRBJ2-7	-	TRBV7-9	TGTGCCAGCAGCAACACCAGGGCCCCCTCCGAGCAGTACTTC	CASSNTRAPSEQYF
once	TRBJ1-6	-	TRBV5-5	TGTGCCAGCAGTTCCTGGGCTGATTTCGAATGGGATTCACCCCTCCACTTT	CASSSWADFEWDSPLHF
-	TRBJ2-2	TRBD1	TRBV18	TGTGCCAGCTCAACGACAGGGGCCGAGAGGGCCGGGGAGCTGTTTTTT	CASSTTGAERAGELFF
-	TRBJ1-1	-	TRBV18	TGTGCCAGCTCACCCCAGACAGCAATGAACACTGAAGCTTTCTTT	CASSPQTAMNTEAFF
-	TRBJ1-5	-	TRBV12-3/TRBV12-4	TGTGCCAGCAGTTTGGGTCAGGGTCAGCCCCAGCATTTT	CASSLGQGQPQHF
-	TRBJ2-3	TRBD2	TRBV15	TGTGCCACCAGCAGAGGCTTGGGACTAGCGACCACAGATACGCAGTATTTT	CATSRGLGLATTDTQYF
-	TRBJ2-7	TRBD1	TRBV6-1	TGTGCCAGCAGTGAGCGGACAGGGTGGGGCGAGCAGTACTTC	CASSERTGWGEQYF
-	TRBJ1-3	-	TRBV11-2	TGTGCCAGCAGCCCTCAAACTATATCCAAGGGAAACACCATATATTTT	CASSPQTISKGNTIYF
-	TRBJ2-1	TRBD1	TRBV5-1	TGCGCCAGCAGCAACCAGGGGGCGAGCGGTGAGCAGTTCTTC	CASSNQGASGEQFF
once	TRBJ1-2	TRBD1	TRBV6-2/TRBV6-3	TGTGCCAGCAGACCTAGATCGGGACAGCTCCACTATGGCTACACCTTC	CASRPRSGQLHYGYTF
-	TRBJ1-3	-	TRBV6-1	TGTGCCAGCAGTGAAAAAGACAGGATCGACCCTGGAAACACCATATATTTT	CASSEKDRIDPGNTIYF
-	TRBJ1-1	-	TRBV4-2	TGTGCCAGCAGCCAAGAACGGGGAGCAGCTTTCTTT	CASSQERGAAFF
-	TRBJ2-1	TRBD1	TRBV19	TGTGCCAGTAGTCCCGGGACAGCCCCCTACAATGAGCAGTTCTTC	CASSPGTAPYNEQFF
-	TRBJ2-1	TRBD2	TRBV30	TGTGCCTGGAGTCCACGACGTAGCGGGAGGTTTTACAATGAGCAGTTCTTC	CAWSPRRSGRFYNEQFF
-	TRBJ2-5	-	TRBV4-1	TGCGCCAGCAGCCAAGGACTGGTCGGAGAGACCCAGTACTTC	CASSQGLVGETQYF
-	TRBJ1-5	-	TRBV28	TGTGCCAGCAGTTTGGTACAGCTCAATCAGCCCCAGCATTTT	CASSLVQLNQPQHF
-	TRBJ2-3	TRBD2	TRBV5-6	TGTGCCAGTTTAAAACTAGCGTCTAGCACAGATACGCAGTATTTT	CASLKLASSTDTQYF
-	TRBJ1-4	TRBD1	TRBV7-9	TGTGCCAGCAGCGGTACAGGGGGAAAACTGTTTTTT	CASSGTGGKLFF